This T cell receptor (beta chain) was sequenced for a study of T cell responses to AZD1222 COVID-19 vaccine. Study-wide points: Nearly half of unique spike-specific TCRs reportedly avoided B.1.351 and B.1.1.7 mutated regions.

Trimming took 6 bases from V and 7 from J; bases not matched to a gene: 11. Germline CDR1 MNHEY, CDR2 SVGEGT. The CDR3 loop spans 14 amino acids. Method: immunoSEQ multiplex PCR; TCRdb's copy keeps in-frame clones and lacks some. The sample yields approximately 140,000 clones, around nine tenths seen once. Notes on this clone: The antigen remains undetermined.

The chain has TRBV6-2 or TRBV6-3 and TRBJ1-2; 7 nucleotides line up with TRBD1. The sequenced sample was peripheral blood, obtained 28 days after the second AZD1222 dose. This clonotype was obtained from an adult who received the AZD1222 COVID-19 vaccine. The CDR3 nucleotides are TGTGCCAGCAGCGGGAGACAGGGTGGCTTTGGCTACACCTTC. Its protein is CASSGRQGGFGYTF.